The 19 T cell receptor beta chains listed next were all sequenced from one sample in a study of T cell clonotyping in hematopoietic cell transplantation. Sequencing used immunoSEQ multiplex PCR; TCRdb keeps in-frame clones, though not all of them. Of more than 12,000 clones listed, around 94% are singletons. Sequenced here: PBMCs, sampled 30 days after allogeneic stem cell transplant. The source is a male patient aged 55 to 69 who had an allogeneic stem cell transplant from an unrelated donor, so the T cells may come from the graft donor. Some clones in this sample may be carry-over from other donors' samples.

The rearrangement links TRBV6-9 to TRBJ2-7; D is unresolved. Looked up from germline, CDR1 is MNHGY and CDR2 is SVAAGI. V was clipped by 0 bases and J by 4 bases, with 10 bases between them. The CDR3 runs 14 residues. CDR3 DNA: TGTGCCAGCAGTTATTCCGTCCTCTCTTACGAGCAGTACTTC. This translates into CASSYSVLSYEQYF.

This chain links TRBV7-2 with TRBJ2-3; D unclear. Trimming left V 4 bases short and J 4 bases short, with 9 bases between. Germline-derived CDR1 and CDR2 are SGHTA and FQGNSA. CDR3 size: 13 residues. DNA of the CDR3: TGTGCCAGCAGCTCAGACCCATCAGATACGCAGTATTTT. Translated: CASSSDPSDTQYF.

The genes are TRBV19 and TRBJ2-2, with TRBD2 matching 9 bases. The CDR3 spans 18 residues. The ends lost 6 bases at V and 1 base at J; junction bases unmatched: 12. Germline V gene data show CDR1 as LNHDA and CDR2 as SQIVND (reference sequence). The CDR3 region has the DNA TGTGCCAGTAGGATGCCGAGGGGTAGCGGGAGGAACACCGGGGAGCTGTTTTTT. Its protein is CASRMPRGSGRNTGELFF. Filled out from reference TRBV19 and TRBJ2-2, the complete variable domain reads DGGITQSPKYLFRKEGQNVTLSCEQNLNHDAMYWYRQDPGQGLRLIYYSQIVNDFQKGDIAEGYSVSREKKESFPLTVTSAQKNPTAFYLCASRMPRGSGRNTGELFFGEGSRLTVL.

CDR3 DNA sequence: TGTGCCAGTACTCTGAACACTGAAGCTTTCTTT. The encoded protein is CASTLNTEAFF. The V call is TRBV19, the J call TRBJ1-1; no definite D call. V lost 7 bases, J lost 0 bases, and 3 bases lay in between. This CDR3 has 11 amino acids. CDR1 is LNHDA, CDR2 SQIVND, per germline (reference sequence). Full variable domain (rest looked up from reference TRBV19 and TRBJ1-1): DGGITQSPKYLFRKEGQNVTLSCEQNLNHDAMYWYRQDPGQGLRLIYYSQIVNDFQKGDIAEGYSVSREKKESFPLTVTSAQKNPTAFYLCASTLNTEAFFGQGTRLTVV.

The V and J genes are TRBV30 and TRBJ2-1, with no clear D. There are 12 residues in the CDR3. Between the trimmed V and J ends, which lost 0 bases and 3 bases, there was a span of 3 bases. Germline V lookup: CDR1 GTSNPN, CDR2 SVGIG (reference sequence). Written as DNA, the CDR3 is TGTGCCTGGAGTGTAGACTACAATGAGCAGTTCTTC. Its protein product is CAWSVDYNEQFF.

This clone has only a few counts. The chain combines TRBV7-9 with TRBJ1-4; D may be TRBD1 (6 bases). Per germline, CDR1 SEHNR and CDR2 FQNEAQ (reference sequence). The CDR3 is 14 residues long. The V end was cut by 5 bases, the J end by 7 bases, with 14 bases between. Written as DNA, the CDR3 is TGTGCCAGCAGCCGAGGCGGAGGGGGTGAAAAACTGTTTTTT. It encodes CASSRGGGGEKLFF. Based on the CDR3 plus reference TRBV7-9 and TRBJ1-4, the full variable domain is DTGVSQNPRHKITKRGQNVTFRCDPISEHNRLYWYRQTLGQGPEFLTYFQNEAQLEKSRLLSDRFSAERPKGSFSTLEIQRTEQGDSAMYLCASSRGGGGEKLFFGSGTQLSVL.

This clone was seen a few times. DNA for the CDR3: TGTGCCGGGACAGGGAGGGGGTACCAAGAGACCCAGTACTTC. Translation: CAGTGRGYQETQYF. The V gene is TRBV30, the J gene TRBJ2-5, with 9 nucleotides matching TRBD1. The CDR3 contains 14 residues. Germline CDR1 and CDR2: GTSNPN and SVGIG (reference sequence). Trimming cost V 8 bases and J 0 bases; bases outside gene matches: 7.

V usage is TRBV5-4 and J usage is TRBJ2-2; the match to TRBD1 covers 7 bases. In germline, CDR1 is SGHNT, CDR2 YYREEE (reference sequence). The CDR3 loop spans 14 amino acids. Trimming at V came to 3 bases and at J to 7 bases, leaving 6 bases not matched to a gene. The CDR3 reads CASSYSGGDGELFF. Written as DNA, the CDR3 is TGTGCCAGCAGCTACTCAGGGGGTGACGGGGAGCTGTTTTTT.

The chain has TRBV7-9 and TRBJ1-4, with D maybe TRBD1 (6 bases). The CDR3 sequence is 13 residues long. Germline V gene sequence: CDR1 SEHNR, CDR2 FQNEAQ (reference sequence). The V gene lost 7 bases and the J gene lost 3 bases, with 9 bases spanning the gap. The DNA of the CDR3 is TGTGCCAGCACGGGGGCCTCTAATGAAAAACTGTTTTTT. As protein: CASTGASNEKLFF.

Only a few counts were recorded for this clone. This rearrangement joins TRBV7-3 to TRBJ2-1; the D gene could be TRBD1 or TRBD2 (5 bases each). Trimming stripped 0 bases from V and 9 bases from J, with 15 bases between. Germline V gene data show CDR1 as SGHTA and CDR2 as FQGTGA. This CDR3 region has 15 residues. The CDR3 region has the DNA TGTGCCAGCAGCTTAACCGAAAGAGGGGCCCGTGAGCAGTTCTTC. Its protein is CASSLTERGAREQFF.

The chain employs TRBV7-6 and TRBJ2-7, with D possibly TRBD1 on 6 matching bases. CDR3 size: 14 residues. Germline V gives CDR1 SGHVS, CDR2 FNYEAQ. The V and J ends lost 5 bases and 3 bases respectively, with 14 bases between them. CDR3 DNA: TGTGCCAGCAGCCCCCGGGACAACTACTACGAGCAGTACTTC. Translating gives CASSPRDNYYEQYF.

The gene calls are TRBV19 and TRBJ2-3, with 7 positions matching TRBD1. Germline V CDR1 and CDR2: LNHDA, SQIVND (reference sequence). The CDR3 length is 16 residues. V gave up 4 bases and J gave up 3 bases; unmatched junction bases: 10. The CDR3 DNA is TGTGCCAGTAGTAAAATTTATTCGGGACAGACAGATACGCAGTATTTT. Translating gives CASSKIYSGQTDTQYF.

For the CDR3, the DNA is TGTGCCAGCAGTGAATGGACGGCAGGCGAGCAGCCCCAGCATTTT. This translates into CASSEWTAGEQPQHF. The chain has TRBV2 and TRBJ1-5; D remains ambiguous. V dropped 2 bases and J dropped 7 bases, with 15 bases sitting between them. Germline V gene lookup returns CDR1 SNHLY and CDR2 FYNNEI. The CDR3 is made up of 15 amino acids.

In this sample, this clone turned up once. The V call is TRBV19, the J call TRBJ1-2; maybe TRBD1 (6 bases). The germline CDR1 and CDR2 sequences are LNHDA and SQIVND (reference sequence). V was trimmed by 10 bases and J by 1 base, leaving 10 bases between them. CDR3 size: 12 residues. CDR3 loop: CATRDNNYGYTF. The CDR3 DNA is TGTGCCACCAGGGACAATAACTATGGCTACACCTTC.

This CDR3 is CASSELGANYGYTF. The CDR3 nucleotides read TGTGCCAGCAGTGAATTAGGAGCTAACTATGGCTACACCTTC. The chain combines TRBV25-1 with TRBJ1-2; unclear D gene. Trimming stripped 1 base from V and 0 bases from J, with 6 bases between. The CDR3 is made up of 14 amino acids. Germline CDR1 MGHDK, CDR2 SYGVNS.

J is TRBJ1-1 and V is TRBV29-1, with 7 bases matching TRBD1. The CDR3 is made up of 13 amino acids. CDR1 and CDR2 (germline): SQVTM, ANQGSEA. The junction had 11 bases not matched to a gene; V was cut back by 7 bases and J by 6 bases. CDR3 residues: CSGRGQAIPEAFF. In nucleotides, the CDR3 is TGCAGCGGCAGAGGACAGGCCATCCCTGAAGCTTTCTTT.

V is TRBV13 and J is TRBJ1-1, with D unclear. The V gene lost 0 bases and the J gene lost 0 bases, with 8 bases spanning the gap. CDR3 length: 15 residues. CDR1 and CDR2 from the germline V gene are PRHDT and FYEKMQ (reference sequence). Here the CDR3 DNA reads TGTGCCAGCAGCTTAGGCGTCTTATTGAACACTGAAGCTTTCTTT. Residues: CASSLGVLLNTEAFF.

The chain is built from TRBV9 and TRBJ2-5; D unresolved. Germline V gene data show CDR1 as SGDLS and CDR2 as YYNGEE. This CDR3 region has 13 residues. V was cut by 4 bases and J by 6 bases, with 13 bases left in between. The CDR3 DNA is TGTGCCAGCAGCATAGACGATGGGAAGACCCAGTACTTC. Protein sequence: CASSIDDGKTQYF.

The genes are TRBV7-2 and TRBJ2-7; possibly TRBD1 for D (5 bases). Germline-derived CDR1 and CDR2 are SGHTA and FQGNSA. This CDR3 has 13 amino acids. Trimming removed 5 bases at V and 5 bases at J, with 13 bases between. The CDR3 DNA follows: TGTGCCAGCAGCCCTTCCGAAGGGGACGAGCAGTACTTC. Protein product: CASSPSEGDEQYF.